Each of the 5 T cell receptor beta chains below was sequenced from the same sample in a study of T cells in Graves' hyperthyroidism and ophthalmopathy. Amplification of TCR beta CDR3 regions was performed using RNA transcripts as template. During a first-round RT-PCR of the TCR CDR3, the HTBI primer set was used. TCRdb independently ran MiXCR on the multiplex PCR reads; one entry per CDR3 protein. The sample carries some 740,000 distinct CDR3 sequences, around 15% recorded once. The sample comprised blood. The receptors were gathered from a young woman with Graves' hyperthyroidism.

The rearrangement uses TRBV12-3 or TRBV12-4 and TRBJ2-1, with 9 nucleotides matching TRBD1. CDR3 length: 16 amino acids. The ends lost 7 bases at V and 0 bases at J; junction bases unmatched: 7. CDR3 loop: CASTPGTGSSYNEQFF. DNA for the CDR3: TGTGCCAGCACCCCTGGGACAGGGAGCTCCTACAATGAGCAGTTCTTC.

The count of this clonotype is one. This chain connects TRBV5-1 to TRBJ2-6; D is unresolved. Germline lookup yields CDR1 SGHRS and CDR2 YFSETQ. The V and J ends lost 2 bases and 0 bases respectively, with 21 bases between them. The CDR3 length is 20 residues. The CDR3 protein is CASSFPGRGRISSGANVLTF. In DNA, the CDR3 is TGCGCCAGCAGCTTCCCGGGCCGAGGACGGATAAGCTCTGGGGCCAACGTCCTGACTTTC.

The chain uses TRBV6-1 and TRBJ2-1; D remains unclear. The CDR3 runs to 14 residues. Between the trimmed V and J ends, which lost 1 base and 7 bases, there was a span of 11 bases. The germline V gene has CDR1 MNHNS and CDR2 SASEGT. In DNA, the CDR3 is TGTGCCAGCAGTGAAGGAGGTTTTACTAATGAGCAGTTCTTC. Protein: CASSEGGFTNEQFF.

This clonotype came up many times. This sequence joins TRBV6-5 and TRBJ2-3, with a possible D match to TRBD2 (7 bases). The CDR3 contains 16 residues. The V end was cut by 0 bases, the J end by 5 bases, with 15 bases between. Germline loops: CDR1 MNHEY, CDR2 SVGAGI. CDR3 amino acids: CASSYSARGGGDTQYF. For the CDR3, the DNA is TGTGCCAGCAGTTACTCGGCGAGGGGGGGGGGAGATACGCAGTATTTT.

This clonotype was seen a few times. The chain is built from TRBV15 and TRBJ1-5; 7 bases fit TRBD1. The CDR3 sequence is 15 residues long. CDR1 and CDR2 from the germline V gene are LNHNV and YYDKDF (reference sequence). Trimming at V came to 5 bases and at J to 5 bases, leaving 9 bases not matched to a gene. CDR3 amino acids: CATSATDRVYQPQHF. CDR3 DNA sequence: TGTGCCACCAGCGCTACAGACAGGGTTTATCAGCCCCAGCATTTT.